Detailed here is one TCR beta chain. What it binds is not known. This sample is drawn from a study of Ad26.COV2.S vaccination and SARS-CoV-2 variants. On the study more broadly: It was the COV1001 Ad26.COV2.S trial arm that included the donor. Administration of Ad26.COV2.S was intramuscular, either once or twice 56 days apart.

Assay used: immunoSEQ multiplex PCR; TCRdb lists only in-frame clones, some missing. The sample holds around 300,000 clones, roughly nine tenths seen once. Treatment indicated: 15 to 20 received Ad26.COV2.S at low or high dose, single or two shots; 5 received placebo; per-sample allocation not given. All samples were drawn on day 63, counting from the first vaccine or placebo injection. Study results and limitations: The study found similar non-spike TCR breadth in vaccine and placebo recipients.

The TCR was taken from a person between 18 and 60 years old who received the Ad26.COV2.S COVID-19 vaccine or a placebo. The source was peripheral blood, collected in a trial of Ad26.COV2.S vaccine versus placebo.

The CDR3 DNA sequence: TGCAGTGCTTTCGGGGGCACTGAAGCTTTCTTT. It yields the protein CSAFGGTEAFF. The chain combines TRBV20-1 with TRBJ1-1, with TRBD1 as a possible D gene (5 bases). The CDR3 contains 11 residues. V lost 5 bases and J lost 4, with 8 bases in between. The V gene's germline CDR1 is DFQATT and CDR2 SNEGSKA (reference sequence).